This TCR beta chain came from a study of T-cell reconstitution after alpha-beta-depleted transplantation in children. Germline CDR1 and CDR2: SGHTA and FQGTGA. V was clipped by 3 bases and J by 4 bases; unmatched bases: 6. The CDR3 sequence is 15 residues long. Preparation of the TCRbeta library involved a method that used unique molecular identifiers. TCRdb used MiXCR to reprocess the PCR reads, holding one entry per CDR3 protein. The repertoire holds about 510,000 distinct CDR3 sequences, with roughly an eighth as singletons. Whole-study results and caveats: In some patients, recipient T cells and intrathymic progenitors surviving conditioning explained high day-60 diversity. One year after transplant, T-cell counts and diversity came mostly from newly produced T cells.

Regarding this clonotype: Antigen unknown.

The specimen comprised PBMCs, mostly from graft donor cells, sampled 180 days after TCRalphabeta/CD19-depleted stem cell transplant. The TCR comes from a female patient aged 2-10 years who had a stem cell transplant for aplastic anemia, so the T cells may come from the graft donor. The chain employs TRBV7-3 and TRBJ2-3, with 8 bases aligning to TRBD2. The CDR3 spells CASSFGGAVADTQYF. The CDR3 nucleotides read TGTGCCAGCAGCTTCGGGGGGGCGGTCGCAGATACGCAGTATTTT.